Shown below are 18 T cell receptor beta chains from a single sample sequenced in a study of blood T cell repertoires in COVID-19. Sequencing used immunoSEQ multiplex PCR; TCRdb keeps in-frame clones, though not all of them. The sample records some 200,000 clones, roughly 80% being singletons. The sequenced sample was peripheral blood. These receptors came from a woman in her thirties or forties with acute or convalescent COVID-19.

The CDR3 DNA reads as TGTGCCAGTAGTATTAGGGGACAGGGGGCTCTAACAGGCAATCAGCCCCAGCATTTT. Translated: CASSIRGQGALTGNQPQHF. This chain uses TRBV19 with TRBJ1-5; 12 positions match TRBD1. CDR1 is LNHDA, CDR2 SQIVND, per germline (reference sequence). The ends lost 3 bases at V and 2 bases at J; junction bases unmatched: 11. The CDR3 loop spans 19 amino acids.

This clone was detected once. V and J are TRBV5-8 and TRBJ1-2, with TRBD1 as a possible D gene (5 bases). Per the germline V gene, CDR1 is SGHTS and CDR2 is YDEGEE. The length of the CDR3 is 16 residues. V was trimmed by 3 bases and J by 0 bases, leaving 15 bases between them. CDR3 protein: CASSSTHRFSNYGYTF. CDR3 nucleotide sequence: TGTGCCAGCAGCTCCACGCACAGGTTTTCTAACTATGGCTACACCTTC.

The chain joins TRBV19 to TRBJ1-2, with D perhaps matching TRBD1 (5 bases). The germline CDR1 and CDR2 sequences are LNHDA and SQIVND (reference sequence). The length of the CDR3 is 13 residues. V gave up 5 bases and J gave up 3 bases, with 10 bases separating them. The chain's CDR3 is CASSPGGDYGYTF. The CDR3 nucleotides are TGTGCCAGTAGTCCCGGGGGTGACTATGGCTACACCTTC.

The chain uses TRBV5-1 and TRBJ2-2; perhaps TRBD1 as D (6 bases). The ends were cut back, 7 bases at V and 0 bases at J, with 19 bases in the middle. The CDR3 spans 17 residues. Looked up from germline, CDR1 is SGHRS and CDR2 is YFSETQ. CDR3 in DNA: TGCGCCAGCGCTAGACAGGCCCTCGATCCGAACACCGGGGAGCTGTTTTTT. This encodes CASARQALDPNTGELFF.

J is TRBJ1-5 and V is TRBV27; 7 nucleotides align to TRBD1. From germline, CDR1 is MNHEY and CDR2 SMNVEV (reference sequence). The CDR3 has 17 residues. The V gene end was trimmed by 3 bases and the J gene end by 2 bases; junction bases not matched to a gene: 10. Here the CDR3 reads CASSLEGAGWGNQPQHF. CDR3 nucleotides: TGTGCCAGCAGTTTGGAGGGGGCGGGGTGGGGCAATCAGCCCCAGCATTTT.

This chain uses TRBV3-1 (or the pseudogene TRBV3-2) with TRBJ2-7; D is uncertain. This CDR3 comprises 13 residues. V was pared by 1 base and J by 0 bases, with 4 bases between. Germline assignment: CDR1 LGHDT and CDR2 YNNKEL (reference sequence). For the CDR3, the DNA is TGTGCCAGCAGCCAAGTGGCCTCCTACGAGCAGTACTTC. It is translated as CASSQVASYEQYF.

CDR3 residues: CASSLEYNSYNEQFF. DNA for the CDR3: TGTGCCAGCAGCTTGGAATACAACTCCTACAATGAGCAGTTCTTC. The chain joins TRBV5-5 to TRBJ2-1; D remains unclear. CDR1 SGHKS and CDR2 YYEKEE come from the germline V gene (reference sequence). The V and J ends lost 0 bases and 0 bases respectively, with 7 bases between them. The CDR3 length is 15 residues.

The V gene is TRBV27, the J gene TRBJ2-2; TRBD2 agrees at 9 bases. J gave up 4 bases and V 2 bases, and 5 bases lay outside the gene matches. Germline V gives CDR1 MNHEY, CDR2 SMNVEV (reference sequence). The CDR3 has 16 residues. The CDR3 loop reads CASSLSSGGFTGELFF. CDR3 DNA sequence: TGTGCCAGCAGTTTAAGTAGCGGGGGATTCACCGGGGAGCTGTTTTTT.

This chain links TRBV2 with TRBJ2-5; 7 bases align to TRBD1. This CDR3 comprises 14 residues. Germline V gives CDR1 SNHLY, CDR2 FYNNEI. With 7 bases clipped from V and 3 bases from J, the junction kept 8 bases outside the gene matches. CDR3 loop: CASTRGQDEETQYF. CDR3 coding DNA: TGTGCCAGCACCCGAGGACAGGACGAAGAGACCCAGTACTTC. Looking up the rest from reference TRBV2 and TRBJ2-5 gives the full variable domain: EPEVTQTPSHQVTQMGQEVILRCVPISNHLYFYWYRQILGQKVEFLVSFYNNEISEKSEIFDDQFSVERPDGSNFTLKIRSTKLEDSAMYFCASTRGQDEETQYFGPGTRLLVL.

This chain connects TRBV7-9 to TRBJ1-6; a weak D match, TRBD1 (5 bases). The V and J ends lost 2 bases and 9 bases respectively, with 11 bases between them. The CDR3 loop spans 14 amino acids. Germline assignment: CDR1 SEHNR and CDR2 FQNEAQ (reference sequence). The CDR3 loop reads CASSLQGQVSPLHF. CDR3 in DNA: TGTGCCAGCAGCTTACAGGGTCAGGTTTCACCCCTCCACTTT.

This chain uses TRBV28 with TRBJ1-4; D call uncertain. In germline, CDR1 is MDHEN, CDR2 SYDVKM. CDR3 length: 13 amino acids. V was clipped by 1 base and J by 8 bases, with 8 bases between them. CDR3 sequence (DNA): TGTGCCAGCAGTTTATTTTCCAGGGAAAAACTGTTTTTT. Translated, it gives CASSLFSREKLFF.

CDR3 nucleotides: TGTGCCAGCAGCTTAGCGGGCAGCAATTCACCCCTCCACTTT. Translated, it gives CASSLAGSNSPLHF. The V gene is TRBV7-9, the J gene TRBJ1-6; D is uncertain. This CDR3 spans 14 amino acids. Deletions cut 0 bases from V and 7 bases from J, with 7 bases between. The V gene's germline CDR1 is SEHNR and CDR2 FQNEAQ (reference sequence).

The rearrangement uses TRBV4-1 and TRBJ1-6; 7 bases agree with TRBD1. This CDR3 comprises 17 residues. Germline loops: CDR1 MGHRA, CDR2 YSYEKL. The V and J ends lost 2 bases and 0 bases, in that order; junction bases with no gene match: 4. CDR3 protein: CASSQIQGSSYNSPLHF. In nucleotides, the CDR3 is TGCGCCAGCAGCCAAATACAGGGGAGCTCCTATAATTCACCCCTCCACTTT.

The chain employs TRBV11-2 and TRBJ1-3; D is possibly TRBD1 (6 bases). V was clipped by 4 bases and J by 4 bases, with 8 bases between them. Germline-derived CDR1 and CDR2 are SGHAT and FQNNGV. The CDR3 covers 13 residues. In DNA form, the CDR3 reads TGTGCCAGCAGCTCAGACAGGGGAAACACCATATATTTT. It specifies CASSSDRGNTIYF.

The chain joins TRBV7-2 to TRBJ1-4; D remains ambiguous. V shed 2 bases and J shed 8 bases, with 9 bases lying between them. There are 13 residues in the CDR3. Germline V gene data show CDR1 as SGHTA and CDR2 as FQGNSA. The CDR3 DNA sequence: TGTGCCAGCAGCTTATTCAACAAGGAAAAACTGTTTTTT. Its protein product is CASSLFNKEKLFF. Drawing the rest from reference TRBV7-2 and TRBJ1-4, the complete variable domain is GAGVSQSPSNKVTEKGKDVELRCDPISGHTALYWYRQSLGQGLEFLIYFQGNSAPDKSGLPSDRFSAERTGGSVSTLTIQRTQQEDSAVYLCASSLFNKEKLFFGSGTQLSVL.

In this sample, this clone turned up a few times. V gene TRBV23-1 combines with J gene TRBJ1-5, with TRBD1 identical over 7 bases. TRBV23-1 is an ORF, with its function uncertain. There are 21 residues in the CDR3. V gave up 9 bases and J gave up 4 bases; unmatched junction bases: 30. The CDR3 DNA reads as TGCGCCAGGAGGGGGATCCAGTCAATGAGATATCGGGACAGAGTTAATCAGCCCCAGCATTTT. Encoded protein: CARRGIQSMRYRDRVNQPQHF.

J is TRBJ1-4 and V is TRBV9; a possible D gene is TRBD1 (6 bases). The length of the CDR3 is 18 residues. Trimming shortened V by 4 bases and J by 5 bases, and 24 bases separated the two germline ends. Per the germline V gene, CDR1 is SGDLS and CDR2 is YYNGEE. The chain's CDR3 is CASSLERTYLQGNEKLFF. CDR3 in DNA: TGTGCCAGCAGCCTTGAGAGGACGTACCTCCAGGGGAATGAAAAACTGTTTTTT.

This clone was counted between two and nine times. The chain combines TRBV21-1 with TRBJ2-3; TRBD2 is the table's D call, not checked against the DNA. TRBV21-1 is listed as a pseudogene. The CDR3 has 14 amino acids. CDR3 nucleotide sequence: TGTGCCAGCAGCAAAACTGAGGGCACAGATACGCAGTATTTT. It yields the protein CASSKTEGTDTQYF.